This T cell receptor (beta chain) was profiled in a study of beta chain features in type 1 diabetes. Across the whole study: Patients looked much like healthy donors when it came to age, gender and cell yields. General study results and limits: In all four CD4+ subsets, TCRB CDR3 length was significantly, moderately reduced in type 1 diabetes. Within the patient group, naive, central memory and Treg TCRB repertoires appeared more similar to each other than within healthy donors.

Trimming cost V 4 bases and J 0 bases, with 13 bases left between them. Per germline, CDR1 SGHNT and CDR2 YYREEE (reference sequence). The CDR3 runs 15 residues. The whole isolated RNA underwent reverse transcription, so sequencing captured expressed TCRB transcripts. Produced via immunoSEQ multiplex PCR; TCRdb's table is partial and in-frame only. Among about 300,000 clones listed, approximately 12% were seen once. This clone has just a few counts. The antigen is unknown. The chain has TRBV5-4 and TRBJ1-1, with D tentatively TRBD1 (5 bases). This clonotype was obtained from a young woman with type 1 diabetes. The sample was naive CD4+ T cells from blood. CDR3 loop: CASSGGGNMNTEAFF. The CDR3 DNA is TGTGCCAGCAGCGGGGGGGGGAACATGAACACTGAAGCTTTCTTT.